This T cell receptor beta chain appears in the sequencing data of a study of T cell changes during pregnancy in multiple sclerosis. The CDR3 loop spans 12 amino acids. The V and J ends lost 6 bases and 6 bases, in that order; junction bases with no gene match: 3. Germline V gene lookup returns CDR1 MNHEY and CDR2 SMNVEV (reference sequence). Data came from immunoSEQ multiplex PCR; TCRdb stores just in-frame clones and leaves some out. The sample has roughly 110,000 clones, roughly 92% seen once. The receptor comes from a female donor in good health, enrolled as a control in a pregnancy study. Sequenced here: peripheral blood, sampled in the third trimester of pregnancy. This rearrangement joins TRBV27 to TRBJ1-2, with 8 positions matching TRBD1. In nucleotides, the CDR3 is TGTGCCAGCAGCGGACAGGGAGATGGCTACACCTTC. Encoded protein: CASSGQGDGYTF.